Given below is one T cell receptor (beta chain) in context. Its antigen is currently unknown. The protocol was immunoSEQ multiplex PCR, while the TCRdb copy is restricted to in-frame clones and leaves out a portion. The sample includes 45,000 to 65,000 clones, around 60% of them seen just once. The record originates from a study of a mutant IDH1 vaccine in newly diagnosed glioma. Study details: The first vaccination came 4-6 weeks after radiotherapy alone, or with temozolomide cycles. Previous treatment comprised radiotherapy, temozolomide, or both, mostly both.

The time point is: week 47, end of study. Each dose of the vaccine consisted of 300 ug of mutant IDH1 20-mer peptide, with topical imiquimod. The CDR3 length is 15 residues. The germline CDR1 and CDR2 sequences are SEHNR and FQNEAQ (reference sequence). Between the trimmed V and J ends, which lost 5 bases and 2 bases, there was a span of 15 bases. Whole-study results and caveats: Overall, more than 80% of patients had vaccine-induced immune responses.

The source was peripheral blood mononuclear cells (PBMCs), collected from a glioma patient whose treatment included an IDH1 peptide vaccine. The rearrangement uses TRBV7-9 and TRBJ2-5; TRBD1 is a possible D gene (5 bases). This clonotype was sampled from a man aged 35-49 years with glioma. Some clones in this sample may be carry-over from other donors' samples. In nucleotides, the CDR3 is TGTGCCAGCAGCGCGAATACAGGCCTTCAAGAGACCCAGTACTTC. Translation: CASSANTGLQETQYF.